This T cell receptor (beta chain) was sequenced for a study of OX40 agonist ivuxolimab in advanced cancers. Study overall: Two cutaneous melanoma patients and one hepatocellular carcinoma patient, three in all, had partial responses. Study-wide results and limits: Among T cells, CD8+ cells averaged more expanded clones than CD4+ cells. Clonal expansion among partial responders at 0.1-3.0 mg/kg ranked near the lowest.

TCRdb's table, derived via immunoSEQ multiplex PCR, lists solely in-frame clones and lacks some. The table includes 70,000 to 80,000 clones, 89% detected once. Trimming took off 5 bases at V and 4 bases at J, with 16 bases between the two ends. This CDR3 has 14 residues. Germline V gene lookup returns CDR1 SGHRS and CDR2 YFSETQ. With respect to this clone: Its antigen remains unknown.

This sample comprised CD4+ or CD8+ T cells sorted from blood, obtained in a trial of the OX40 agonist ivuxolimab. This clonotype was sampled from an adult with an advanced solid tumor such as melanoma, head and neck, liver or kidney cancer. The chain links TRBV5-1 to TRBJ2-7; D unresolved. For the CDR3, the DNA is TGCGCCAGCAGTCTGACTGACTCTTCGTACGAGCAGTACTTC. Its translation: CASSLTDSSYEQYF.